A selection of T cell receptor beta chains follows, all from one sample in a study of cytomegalovirus exposure and HLA in healthy donors. Produced via immunoSEQ multiplex PCR; TCRdb's table is partial and in-frame only. The sample has 95,000 to 150,000 clones, roughly a tenth seen once. The sequencing sample was made of PBMCs. Receptors originate from a young woman in good health and CMV-seropositive. CDR3s include the opening cysteine and the closing phenylalanine or tryptophan. Fields, in order: CDR3 DNA, CDR3 protein, clone size, D gene, V gene, J gene, CDR3 length. A D gene is named only where the DNA matches it firmly. Not every row has a clone size; where given, it reads once, few, many or a size class.

TGTGCCAGTAGTTGGACAGCCCAAGAGACCCAGTACTTC	CASSWTAQETQYF	NA	NA	TRBV19	TRBJ2-5	13
TGTGCCAGCAGTTTATCGAGGGGGTTGAACGAGTGGACAGTTAACAATGAGCAGTTCTTC	CASSLSRGLNEWTVNNEQFF	NA	NA	TRBV27	TRBJ2-1	20
TGTGCCAGCACCGCACTCGGGGGACCGAATCAGCCCCAGCATTTT	CASTALGGPNQPQHF	NA	NA	TRBV6-1	TRBJ1-5	15
TGCGCCAGCCGCGGCGTCGAGACCCAGTACTTC	CASRGVETQYF	few	NA	TRBV4-1	TRBJ2-5	11
TGTGCCAGCAGCGGTGCCGGGGATACGCAGTATTTT	CASSGAGDTQYF	NA	NA	TRBV9	TRBJ2-3	12
TGTGCCAGCTCACCTCCCGACTACTACGAGCAGTACTTC	CASSPPDYYEQYF	NA	NA	TRBV18	TRBJ2-7	13
TGTGCCAGCAGCCCGGTAGCAGGGGGCGCGCACTATGGCTACACCTTC	CASSPVAGGAHYGYTF	NA	TRBD1	TRBV9	TRBJ1-2	16
TGTGCCAGCAGGGCGCGGGTAACTGAAAAACTGTTTTTT	CASRARVTEKLFF	NA	NA	TRBV11-2	TRBJ1-4	13
TGTGCCAGCAGCTTAGAACTAGCGGATCCCTACAATGAGCAGTTCTTC	CASSLELADPYNEQFF	few	TRBD2	TRBV11-2	TRBJ2-1	16
TGTGCCAGCAGCTCCCTGACAGAAGCTAACTATGGCTACACCTTC	CASSSLTEANYGYTF	NA	NA	TRBV5-4	TRBJ1-2	15
TGCAGCGTTGCCAAGACTAGCCTCTCCGAGCAGTACTTC	CSVAKTSLSEQYF	NA	TRBD2	TRBV29-1	TRBJ2-7	13
TGTGCCAGCAGACGGGGAGCGGGTGATCAAGAGACCCAGTACTTC	CASRRGAGDQETQYF	NA	NA	TRBV6-5	TRBJ2-5	15
TGTGCCAGCAGTCAGACTAGAAGTGGCTACGAGCAGTACTTC	CASSQTRSGYEQYF	few	NA	TRBV6-5	TRBJ2-7	14
TGTGCCAGCAGTTCCGGGGTCCTAGCCTACGAGCAGTACTTC	CASSSGVLAYEQYF	NA	NA	TRBV27	TRBJ2-7	14
TGTGCCAGCCGAGGGACAGTGAACACTGAAGCTTTCTTT	CASRGTVNTEAFF	few	TRBD1	TRBV28	TRBJ1-1	13
TGTGCCAGCAGCTTACTGGGAGGACCCTACAATGAGCAGTTCTTC	CASSLLGGPYNEQFF	NA	NA	TRBV7-9	TRBJ2-1	15
TGTGCCAGCAGCCCCGGGACTAGCGGGAGTACAGATACGCAGTATTTT	CASSPGTSGSTDTQYF	few	TRBD2	TRBV11-3	TRBJ2-3	16
TGTGCCAGCAGTTCGGAGGGGGGGATGAACACTGAAGCTTTCTTT	CASSSEGGMNTEAFF	NA	NA	TRBV6-6	TRBJ1-1	15
TGTGCCAGCAGTTTCTCAACAGACTCTGGGGCCAACGTCCTGACTTTC	CASSFSTDSGANVLTF	few	NA	TRBV6-5	TRBJ2-6	16
TGTGCCAGCAGAAGGACAGGGGGGGAGTATGGCTACACCTTC	CASRRTGGEYGYTF	NA	TRBD1	TRBV11-2	TRBJ1-2	14
TGTGCCAGCAGTTTAAAGGTCCCGGAGTATGCTTTCTTT	CASSLKVPEYAFF	few	NA	TRBV28	TRBJ1-1	13
TGTGCTAGCAGCCAGGACAGGGCCACCGGGGAGCTGTTTTTT	CASSQDRATGELFF	few	TRBD1	TRBV7-7	TRBJ2-2	14
TGTGCCAGTAGCCTAGCGGGAGTCTTTTCCCACGAGCAGTACTTC	CASSLAGVFSHEQYF	few	TRBD2	TRBV19	TRBJ2-7	15
TGTGCCAGCAGCGAACACAGAGCGGGAGGGGACACAGATACGCAGTATTTT	CASSEHRAGGDTDTQYF	NA	TRBD2	TRBV9	TRBJ2-3	17
TGTGCCCTGGGACAGGGAGCCTACGAGCAGTACTTC	CALGQGAYEQYF	NA	TRBD1	TRBV19	TRBJ2-7	12
TGTGCCAGCTCGACTAGCGGGAGCACAGATACGCAGTATTTT	CASSTSGSTDTQYF	few	TRBD2	TRBV9	TRBJ2-3	14
TGTGCCAGCAGCTTGGCCGCAGGCTATCAGCCCCAGCATTTT	CASSLAAGYQPQHF	few	NA	TRBV5-6	TRBJ1-5	14
TGTGCCAGCAGCCAACAAACCGACTTTCAAGAGACCCAGTACTTC	CASSQQTDFQETQYF	NA	NA	TRBV28	TRBJ2-5	15
TGTGCCAGTAGTATCAGGCGAGGGACTAGCGGGAGTGGGCACATTCAGTACTTC	CASSIRRGTSGSGHIQYF	few	TRBD2	TRBV19	TRBJ2-4	18
TGTGCCAGCAGCTCCGATCCTAGCGGGAACACCGGGGAGCTGTTTTTT	CASSSDPSGNTGELFF	few	TRBD2	TRBV7-9	TRBJ2-2	16
TGTGCCAGCAGCCGGACAGGGGAAGCTTTCTTT	CASSRTGEAFF	few	TRBD1	TRBV7-9	TRBJ1-1	11
TGCGCCAGCAGCCAAGGTGGAGGGGATCCAAGAACGGCTTTCTTT	CASSQGGGDPRTAFF	NA	NA	TRBV4-1	TRBJ1-1	15
TGTGCCAGCAGTGACGTACTAGCTACGGGAAGCTACAATGAGCAGTTCTTC	CASSDVLATGSYNEQFF	few	NA	TRBV25-1	TRBJ2-1	17
TGTGCCAGCAGCTTAGGGGGGCAGGGCTTGTCCACTGAAGCTTTCTTT	CASSLGGQGLSTEAFF	NA	NA	TRBV13	TRBJ1-1	16
TGTGCCAGCAGCTTACCTTGGCAGGGTGTCTATGGCTACACCTTC	CASSLPWQGVYGYTF	NA	NA	TRBV5-6	TRBJ1-2	15
TGTGCCAGCAGTGGGACAGGGGGCCTTTCTGGTGGCTACACCTTC	CASSGTGGLSGGYTF	NA	TRBD1	TRBV28	TRBJ1-2	15
TGTGCCAGCAGTCGCTCGTGGGGGACTTCCTACGAGCAGTACTTC	CASSRSWGTSYEQYF	NA	NA	TRBV27	TRBJ2-7	15
TGTGCCAGCAGACAAGGACTAGCGATCACCTACGAGCAGTACTTC	CASRQGLAITYEQYF	few	TRBD2	TRBV6-5	TRBJ2-7	15
TGTGCCAGCAGCCAAGGAGATAACTATGGCTACACCTTC	CASSQGDNYGYTF	few	NA	TRBV4-2	TRBJ1-2	13
TGTGCCAGCAGTCTCTCCACAGTTTCCCAGCATTTT	CASSLSTVSQHF	NA	NA	TRBV28	TRBJ1-5	12
TGTGCCAGCAGTGCTTTAGGAGTGAACACCGGGGAGCTGTTTTTT	CASSALGVNTGELFF	few	NA	TRBV6-5	TRBJ2-2	15
TGTGCCAGCAGCCGACTAGCCAGCTACGAGCAGTACTTC	CASSRLASYEQYF	NA	TRBD2	TRBV7-9	TRBJ2-7	13
TGCGCCAGCAGCCGCAGGGGAGACAGGGAATATGGCTACACCTTC	CASSRRGDREYGYTF	few	TRBD1	TRBV4-1	TRBJ1-2	15
TGTGCCAGCAGCCCTGGACTAGCGGGAGGGCCCGGCGGGGAGCTGTTTTTT	CASSPGLAGGPGGELFF	few	TRBD2	TRBV13	TRBJ2-2	17
TGTGCCAGCAGCTTTGGCAGGGGATATGGCTACACCTTC	CASSFGRGYGYTF	NA	NA	TRBV5-6	TRBJ1-2	13
TGCGCCAGCAGCCAATCTAGTTACTACGAGCAGTACTTC	CASSQSSYYEQYF	few	NA	TRBV4-1	TRBJ2-7	13